This T cell receptor beta chain came from a study of blood T cell repertoires in COVID-19. The table came from immunoSEQ multiplex PCR; TCRdb's copy has only in-frame clones and leaves some out. Seen here are 200,000 to 250,000 clones, over 75% observed once, and the top ten hold 6.5% to 9%. Material: PBMCs or T cells enriched from blood (not recorded which). The source of this sequence is a woman aged 40 to 50 with acute COVID-19.

The CDR3 DNA follows: TGTGCCAGCAGTTACTCCTCCGGGATCTTAAACGGGGAGCTGTTTTTT. Its translation: CASSYSSGILNGELFF. The chain combines TRBV6-2 or TRBV6-3 with TRBJ2-2, with a possible D match to TRBD2 (5 bases). The CDR3 has 16 amino acids. CDR1 and CDR2 (germline): MNHEY, SVGEGT. Between the trimmed V and J ends, which lost 0 bases and 7 bases, there was a span of 15 bases.